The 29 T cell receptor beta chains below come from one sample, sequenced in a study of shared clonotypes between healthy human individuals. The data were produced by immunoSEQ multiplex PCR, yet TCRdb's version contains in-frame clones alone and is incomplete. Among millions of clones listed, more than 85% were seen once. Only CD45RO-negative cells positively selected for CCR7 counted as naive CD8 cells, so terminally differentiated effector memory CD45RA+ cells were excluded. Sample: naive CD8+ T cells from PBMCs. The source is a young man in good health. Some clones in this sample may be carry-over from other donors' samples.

CDR3: CASRGGRNGYTF. The CDR3 DNA is TGTGCCAGCAGGGGGGGGCGGAACGGCTACACCTTC. V gene TRBV25-1 combines with J gene TRBJ1-2; the D gene is possibly TRBD1 (6 bases). CDR1 MGHDK and CDR2 SYGVNS come from the germline V gene. This CDR3 has 12 amino acids. V was cut by 6 bases and J by 8 bases, with 13 bases left in between.

The CDR3 region is CATSRDLLERRNTIYF. CDR3 in DNA: TGTGCCACCAGCAGAGATCTTCTTGAACGGAGAAACACCATATATTTT. The chain couples TRBV15 to TRBJ1-3; D gene uncertain. CDR1 LNHNV and CDR2 YYDKDF come from the germline V gene (reference sequence). V gave up 0 bases and J gave up 5 bases, with 14 bases separating them. The length of the CDR3 is 16 residues.

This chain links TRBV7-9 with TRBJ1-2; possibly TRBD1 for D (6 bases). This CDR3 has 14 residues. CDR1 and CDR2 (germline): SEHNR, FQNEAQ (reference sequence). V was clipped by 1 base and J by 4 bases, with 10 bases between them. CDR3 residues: CASSLVGGSYGYTF. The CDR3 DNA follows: TGTGCCAGCAGCTTAGTAGGGGGTAGCTATGGCTACACCTTC.

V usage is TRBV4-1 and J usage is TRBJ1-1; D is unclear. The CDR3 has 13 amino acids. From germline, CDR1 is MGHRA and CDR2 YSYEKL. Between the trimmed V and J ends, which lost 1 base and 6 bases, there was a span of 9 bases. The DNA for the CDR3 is TGCGCCAGCAGCCAAGTATTATTAGCTGAAGCTTTCTTT. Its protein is CASSQVLLAEAFF.

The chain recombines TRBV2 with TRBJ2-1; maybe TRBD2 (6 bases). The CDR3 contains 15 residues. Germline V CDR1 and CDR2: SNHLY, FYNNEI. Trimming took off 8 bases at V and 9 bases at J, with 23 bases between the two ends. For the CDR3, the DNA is TGTGCCAGCCAACCACCGGGAGCTCCCCCCCTTGAGCAGTTCTTC. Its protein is CASQPPGAPPLEQFF.

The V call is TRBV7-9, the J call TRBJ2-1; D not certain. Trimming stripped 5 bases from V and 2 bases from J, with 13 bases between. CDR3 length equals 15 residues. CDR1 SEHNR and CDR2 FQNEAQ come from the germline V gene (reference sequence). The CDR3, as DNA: TGTGCCAGCAGCCTCGGAACTCCGACCTACAATGAGCAGTTCTTC. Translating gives CASSLGTPTYNEQFF.

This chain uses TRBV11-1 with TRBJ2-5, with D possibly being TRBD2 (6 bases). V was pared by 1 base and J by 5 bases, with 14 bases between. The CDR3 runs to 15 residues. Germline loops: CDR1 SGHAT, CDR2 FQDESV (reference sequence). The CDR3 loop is CASSLDAGSGETQYF. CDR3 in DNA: TGTGCCAGCAGCTTAGACGCGGGGTCTGGGGAGACCCAGTACTTC.

In DNA form, the CDR3 reads TGTGCCAGCTCACCGCTTCCCGGGACAGCCTCCTACAATGAGCAGTTCTTC. This sequence encodes CASSPLPGTASYNEQFF. This sequence joins TRBV18 and TRBJ2-1; 7 bases line up with TRBD1. With V trimmed by 3 bases and J by 0 bases, 8 bases remained unmatched. Germline loops: CDR1 KGHSH, CDR2 LQKENI. The CDR3 totals 17 residues.

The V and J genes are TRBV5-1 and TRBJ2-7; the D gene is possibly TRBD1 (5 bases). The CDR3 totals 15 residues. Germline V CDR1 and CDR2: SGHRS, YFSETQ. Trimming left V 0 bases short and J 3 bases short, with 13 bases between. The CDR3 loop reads CASSLESGSGYEQYF. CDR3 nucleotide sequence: TGCGCCAGCAGCTTGGAGTCAGGGTCCGGCTACGAGCAGTACTTC. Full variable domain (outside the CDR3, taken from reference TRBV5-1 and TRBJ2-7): KAGVTQTPRYLIKTRGQQVTLSCSPISGHRSVSWYQQTPGQGLQFLFEYFSETQRNKGNFPGRFSGRQFSNSRSEMNVSTLELGDSALYLCASSLESGSGYEQYFGPGTRLTVT.

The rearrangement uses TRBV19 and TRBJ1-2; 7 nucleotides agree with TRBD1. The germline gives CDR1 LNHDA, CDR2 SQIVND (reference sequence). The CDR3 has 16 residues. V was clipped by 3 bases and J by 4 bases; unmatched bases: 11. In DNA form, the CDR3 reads TGTGCCAGTAGTATTATGGTAGAGGGGGCCAGCTATGGCTACACCTTC. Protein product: CASSIMVEGASYGYTF.

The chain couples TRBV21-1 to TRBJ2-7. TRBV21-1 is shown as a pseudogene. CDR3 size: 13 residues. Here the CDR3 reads CASSGPWLHEQYF. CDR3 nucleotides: TGTGCCAGCAGCGGACCATGGCTCCACGAGCAGTACTTC.

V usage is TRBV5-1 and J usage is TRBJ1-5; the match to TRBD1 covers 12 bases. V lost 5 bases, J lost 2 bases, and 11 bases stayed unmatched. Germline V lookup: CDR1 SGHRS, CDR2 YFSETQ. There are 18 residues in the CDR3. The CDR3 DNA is TGCGCCAGCAGACCTGGGACAGGGGGCCTGGAGGGCAATCAGCCCCAGCATTTT. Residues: CASRPGTGGLEGNQPQHF.

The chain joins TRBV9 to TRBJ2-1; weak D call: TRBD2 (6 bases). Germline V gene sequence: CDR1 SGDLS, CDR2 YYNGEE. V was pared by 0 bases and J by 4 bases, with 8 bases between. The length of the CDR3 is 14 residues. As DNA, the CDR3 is TGTGCCAGCAGCGTAGACGGGGGATACAATGAGCAGTTCTTC. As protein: CASSVDGGYNEQFF. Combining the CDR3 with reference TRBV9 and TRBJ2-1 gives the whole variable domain DSGVTQTPKHLITATGQRVTLRCSPRSGDLSVYWYQQSLDQGLQFLIQYYNGEERAKGNILERFSAQQFPDLHSELNLSSLELGDSALYFCASSVDGGYNEQFFGPGTRLTVL.

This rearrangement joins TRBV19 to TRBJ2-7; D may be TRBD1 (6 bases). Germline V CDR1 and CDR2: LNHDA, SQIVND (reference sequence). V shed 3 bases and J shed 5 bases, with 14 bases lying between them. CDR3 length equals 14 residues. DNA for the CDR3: TGTGCCAGTAGTATTCCAGGGGACGCAAACGAGCAGTACTTC. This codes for CASSIPGDANEQYF. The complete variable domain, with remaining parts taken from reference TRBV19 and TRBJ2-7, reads DGGITQSPKYLFRKEGQNVTLSCEQNLNHDAMYWYRQDPGQGLRLIYYSQIVNDFQKGDIAEGYSVSREKKESFPLTVTSAQKNPTAFYLCASSIPGDANEQYFGPGTRLTVT.

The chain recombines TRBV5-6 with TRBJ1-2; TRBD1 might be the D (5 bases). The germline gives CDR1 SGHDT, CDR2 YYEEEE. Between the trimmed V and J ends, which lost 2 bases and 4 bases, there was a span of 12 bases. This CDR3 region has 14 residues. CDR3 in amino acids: CASSFGDGVYGYTF. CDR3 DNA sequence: TGTGCCAGCAGCTTTGGGGACGGAGTCTATGGCTACACCTTC.

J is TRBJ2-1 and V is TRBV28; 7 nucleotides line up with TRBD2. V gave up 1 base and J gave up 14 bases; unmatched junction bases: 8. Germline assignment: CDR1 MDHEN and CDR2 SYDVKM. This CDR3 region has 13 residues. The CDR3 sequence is CASSLSRRETKFF. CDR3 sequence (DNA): TGTGCCAGCAGTTTATCTAGGCGGGAGACGAAGTTCTTC.

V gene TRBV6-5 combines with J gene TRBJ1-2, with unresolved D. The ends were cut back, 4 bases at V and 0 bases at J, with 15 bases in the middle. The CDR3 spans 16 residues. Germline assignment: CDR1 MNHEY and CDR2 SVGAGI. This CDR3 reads CASSSPGMLTNYGYTF. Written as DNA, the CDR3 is TGTGCCAGCAGTTCGCCCGGGATGCTAACTAACTATGGCTACACCTTC.

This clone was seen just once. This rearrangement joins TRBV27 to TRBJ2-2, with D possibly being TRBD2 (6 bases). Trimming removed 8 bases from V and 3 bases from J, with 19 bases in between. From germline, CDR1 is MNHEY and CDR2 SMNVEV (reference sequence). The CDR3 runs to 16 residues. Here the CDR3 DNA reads TGTGCCAGCGCCACCGCAACGGGACTCTACACCGGGGAGCTGTTTTTT. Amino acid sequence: CASATATGLYTGELFF.

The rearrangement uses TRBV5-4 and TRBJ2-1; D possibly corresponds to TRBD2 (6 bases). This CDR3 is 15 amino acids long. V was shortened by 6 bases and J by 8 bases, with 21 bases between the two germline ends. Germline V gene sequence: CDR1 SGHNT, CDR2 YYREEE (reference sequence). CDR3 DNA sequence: TGTGCCAGCATCCCGGAGGGCGGGGAGAGGGATGAGCAGTTCTTC. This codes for CASIPEGGERDEQFF.

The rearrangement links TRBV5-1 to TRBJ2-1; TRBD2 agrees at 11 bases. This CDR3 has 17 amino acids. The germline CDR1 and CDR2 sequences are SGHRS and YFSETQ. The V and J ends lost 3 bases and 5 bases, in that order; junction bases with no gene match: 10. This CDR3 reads CASSWDTSGSRNNEQFF. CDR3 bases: TGCGCCAGCAGCTGGGATACTAGCGGGAGTAGGAACAATGAGCAGTTCTTC.

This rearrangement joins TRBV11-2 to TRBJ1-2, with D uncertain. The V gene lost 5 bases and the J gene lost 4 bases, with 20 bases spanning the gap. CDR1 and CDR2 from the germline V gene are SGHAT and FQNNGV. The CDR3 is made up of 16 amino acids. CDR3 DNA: TGTGCCAGCAGCCCGGGTCGGGGTATCGCCGTCTATGGCTACACCTTC. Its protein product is CASSPGRGIAVYGYTF.

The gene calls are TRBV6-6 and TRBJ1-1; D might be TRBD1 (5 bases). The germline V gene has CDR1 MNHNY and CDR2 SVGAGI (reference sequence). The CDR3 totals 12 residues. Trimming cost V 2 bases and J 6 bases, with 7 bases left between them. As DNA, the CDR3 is TGTGCCAGCAGTTACGGGGGGGCTGAAGCTTTCTTT. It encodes CASSYGGAEAFF.

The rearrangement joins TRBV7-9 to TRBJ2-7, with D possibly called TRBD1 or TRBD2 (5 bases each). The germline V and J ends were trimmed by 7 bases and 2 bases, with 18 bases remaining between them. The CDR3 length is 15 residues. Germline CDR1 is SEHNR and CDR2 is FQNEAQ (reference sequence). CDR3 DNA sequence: TGTGCCAGCACCAGAGGGGACGGGAACCCCTACGAGCAGTACTTC. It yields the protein CASTRGDGNPYEQYF.

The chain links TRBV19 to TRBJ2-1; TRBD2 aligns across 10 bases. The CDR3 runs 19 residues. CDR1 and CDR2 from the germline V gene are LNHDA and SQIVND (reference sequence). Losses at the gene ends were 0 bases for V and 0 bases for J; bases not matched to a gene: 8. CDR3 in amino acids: CASSIEKREGRSSYNEQFF. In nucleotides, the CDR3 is TGTGCCAGTAGTATAGAGAAGCGGGAGGGCAGGAGCTCCTACAATGAGCAGTTCTTC. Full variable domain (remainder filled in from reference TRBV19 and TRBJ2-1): DGGITQSPKYLFRKEGQNVTLSCEQNLNHDAMYWYRQDPGQGLRLIYYSQIVNDFQKGDIAEGYSVSREKKESFPLTVTSAQKNPTAFYLCASSIEKREGRSSYNEQFFGPGTRLTVL.

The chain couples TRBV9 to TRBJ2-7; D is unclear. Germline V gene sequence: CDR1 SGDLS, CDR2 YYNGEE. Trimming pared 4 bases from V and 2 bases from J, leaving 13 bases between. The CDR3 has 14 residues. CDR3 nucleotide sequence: TGTGCCAGCAGCCCGACGGGCCGGGCCTACGAGCAGTACTTC. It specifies CASSPTGRAYEQYF. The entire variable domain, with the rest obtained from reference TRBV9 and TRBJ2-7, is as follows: DSGVTQTPKHLITATGQRVTLRCSPRSGDLSVYWYQQSLDQGLQFLIQYYNGEERAKGNILERFSAQQFPDLHSELNLSSLELGDSALYFCASSPTGRAYEQYFGPGTRLTVT.

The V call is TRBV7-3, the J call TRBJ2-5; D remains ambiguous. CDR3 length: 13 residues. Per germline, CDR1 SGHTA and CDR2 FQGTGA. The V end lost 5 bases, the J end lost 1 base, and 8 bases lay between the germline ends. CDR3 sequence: CASSADPQETQYF. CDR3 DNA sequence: TGTGCCAGCAGCGCCGACCCCCAAGAGACCCAGTACTTC.

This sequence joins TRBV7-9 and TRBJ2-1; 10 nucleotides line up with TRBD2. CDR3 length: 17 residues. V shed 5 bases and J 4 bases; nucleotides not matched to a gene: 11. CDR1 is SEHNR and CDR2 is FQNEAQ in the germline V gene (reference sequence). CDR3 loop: CASSPGGGLAKYNEQFF. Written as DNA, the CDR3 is TGTGCCAGCAGCCCAGGTGGGGGACTAGCGAAGTACAATGAGCAGTTCTTC.

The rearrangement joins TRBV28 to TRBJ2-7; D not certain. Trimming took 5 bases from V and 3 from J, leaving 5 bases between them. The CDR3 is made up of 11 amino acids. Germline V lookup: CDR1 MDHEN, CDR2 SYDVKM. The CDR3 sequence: CASSAVYEQYF. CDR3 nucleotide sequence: TGTGCCAGCAGTGCGGTCTACGAGCAGTACTTC.

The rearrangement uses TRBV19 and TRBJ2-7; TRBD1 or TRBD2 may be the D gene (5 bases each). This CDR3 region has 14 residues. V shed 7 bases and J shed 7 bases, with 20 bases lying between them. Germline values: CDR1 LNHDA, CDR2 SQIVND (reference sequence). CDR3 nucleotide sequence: TGTGCCAGTACCTCGCCCCGGGACGCAGCGGAGCAGTACTTC. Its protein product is CASTSPRDAAEQYF. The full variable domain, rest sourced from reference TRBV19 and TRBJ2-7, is DGGITQSPKYLFRKEGQNVTLSCEQNLNHDAMYWYRQDPGQGLRLIYYSQIVNDFQKGDIAEGYSVSREKKESFPLTVTSAQKNPTAFYLCASTSPRDAAEQYFGPGTRLTVT.